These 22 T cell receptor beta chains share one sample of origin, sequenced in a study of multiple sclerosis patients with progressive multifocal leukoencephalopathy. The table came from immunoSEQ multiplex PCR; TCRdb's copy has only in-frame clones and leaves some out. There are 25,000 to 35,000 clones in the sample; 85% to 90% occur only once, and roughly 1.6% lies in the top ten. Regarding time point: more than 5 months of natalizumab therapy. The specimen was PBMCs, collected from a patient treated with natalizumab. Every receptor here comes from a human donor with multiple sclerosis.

CDR3 protein: CASSEQRGGWGEQFF. The DNA of the CDR3 is TGTGCCAGCAGTGAACAGAGGGGCGGATGGGGTGAGCAGTTCTTC. This chain joins TRBV6-1 and TRBJ2-1; D possibly matches TRBD1 or TRBD2 (5 bases each). CDR3 length equals 15 residues. Germline CDR1 MNHNS, CDR2 SASEGT. Trimming stripped 2 bases from V and 9 bases from J, with 17 bases between.

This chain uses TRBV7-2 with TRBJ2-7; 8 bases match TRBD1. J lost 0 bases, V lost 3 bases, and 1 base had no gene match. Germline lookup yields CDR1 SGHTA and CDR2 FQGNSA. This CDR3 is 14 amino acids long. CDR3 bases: TGTGCCAGCAGCTTCGGACAGGGCTCCTACGAGCAGTACTTC. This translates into CASSFGQGSYEQYF.

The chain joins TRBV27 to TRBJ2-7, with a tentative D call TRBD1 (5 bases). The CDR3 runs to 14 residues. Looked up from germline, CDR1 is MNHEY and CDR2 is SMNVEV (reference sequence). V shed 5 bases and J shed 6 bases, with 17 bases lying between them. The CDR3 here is CASSPSTQGLEQYF. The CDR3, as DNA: TGTGCCAGCAGTCCCTCCACTCAGGGTCTCGAGCAGTACTTC.

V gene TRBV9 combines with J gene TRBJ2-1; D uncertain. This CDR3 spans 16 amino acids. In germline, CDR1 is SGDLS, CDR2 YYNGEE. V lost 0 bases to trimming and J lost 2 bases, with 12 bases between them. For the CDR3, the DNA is TGTGCCAGCAGCGTAGATGGCTTAAACGCCTACAATGAGCAGTTCTTC. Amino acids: CASSVDGLNAYNEQFF.

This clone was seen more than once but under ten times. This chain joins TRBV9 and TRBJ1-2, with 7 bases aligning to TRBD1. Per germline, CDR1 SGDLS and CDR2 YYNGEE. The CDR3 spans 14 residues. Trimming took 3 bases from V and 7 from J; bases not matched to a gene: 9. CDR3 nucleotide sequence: TGTGCCAGCAGCGAATCCGGGACAGCGGGTGGCTACACCTTC. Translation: CASSESGTAGGYTF. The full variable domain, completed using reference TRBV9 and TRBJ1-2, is DSGVTQTPKHLITATGQRVTLRCSPRSGDLSVYWYQQSLDQGLQFLIQYYNGEERAKGNILERFSAQQFPDLHSELNLSSLELGDSALYFCASSESGTAGGYTFGSGTRLTVV.

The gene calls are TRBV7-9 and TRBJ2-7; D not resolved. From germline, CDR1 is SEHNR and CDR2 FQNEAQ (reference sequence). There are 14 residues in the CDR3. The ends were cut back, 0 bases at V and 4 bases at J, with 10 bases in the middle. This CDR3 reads CASSLAGKPYEQYF. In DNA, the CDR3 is TGTGCCAGCAGCTTAGCAGGGAAACCTTACGAGCAGTACTTC.

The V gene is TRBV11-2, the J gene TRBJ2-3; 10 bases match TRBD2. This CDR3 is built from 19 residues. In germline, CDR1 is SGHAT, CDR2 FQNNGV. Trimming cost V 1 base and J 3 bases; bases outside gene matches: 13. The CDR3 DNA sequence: TGTGCCAGCAGCTTAGCCCCTAGAACGGCTAGCGGGAGTACAGATACGCAGTATTTT. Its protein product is CASSLAPRTASGSTDTQYF.

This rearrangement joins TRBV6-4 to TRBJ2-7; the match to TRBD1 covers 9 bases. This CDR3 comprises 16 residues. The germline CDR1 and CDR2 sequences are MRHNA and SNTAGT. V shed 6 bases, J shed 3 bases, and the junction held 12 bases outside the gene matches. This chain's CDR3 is CASRTRRTGDLYEQYF. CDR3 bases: TGTGCCAGCAGAACCCGTAGGACAGGGGATCTCTACGAGCAGTACTTC.

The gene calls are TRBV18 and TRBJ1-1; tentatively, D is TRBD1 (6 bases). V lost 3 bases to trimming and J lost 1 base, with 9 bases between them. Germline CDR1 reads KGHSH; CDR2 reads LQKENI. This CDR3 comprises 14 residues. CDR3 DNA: TGTGCCAGCTCACCTATGGGACAGAACACTGAAGCTTTCTTT. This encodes CASSPMGQNTEAFF.

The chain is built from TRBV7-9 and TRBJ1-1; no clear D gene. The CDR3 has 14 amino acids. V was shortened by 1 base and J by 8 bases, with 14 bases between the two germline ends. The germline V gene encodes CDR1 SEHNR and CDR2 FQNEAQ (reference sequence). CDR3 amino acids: CASSLGTSPGEAFF. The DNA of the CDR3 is TGTGCCAGCAGCTTAGGGACCTCCCCCGGCGAAGCTTTCTTT.

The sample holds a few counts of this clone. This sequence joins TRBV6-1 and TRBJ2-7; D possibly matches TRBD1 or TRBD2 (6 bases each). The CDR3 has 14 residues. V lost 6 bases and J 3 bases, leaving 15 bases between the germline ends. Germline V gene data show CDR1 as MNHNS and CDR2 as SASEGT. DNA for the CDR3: TGTGCCAGCAGAGGGGGGACCCGGATCTACGAGCAGTACTTC. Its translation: CASRGGTRIYEQYF.

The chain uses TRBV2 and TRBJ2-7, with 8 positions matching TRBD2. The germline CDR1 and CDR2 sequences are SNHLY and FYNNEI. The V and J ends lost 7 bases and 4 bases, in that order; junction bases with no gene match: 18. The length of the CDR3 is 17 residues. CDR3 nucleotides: TGTGCCAGCAAATCGGGACACGAGGGGACTAGTAAGTACGAGCAGTACTTC. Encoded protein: CASKSGHEGTSKYEQYF.

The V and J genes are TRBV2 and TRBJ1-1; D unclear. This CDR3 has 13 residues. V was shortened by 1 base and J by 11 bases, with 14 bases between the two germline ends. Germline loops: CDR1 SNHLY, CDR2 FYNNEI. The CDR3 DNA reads TGTGCCAGCAGTGAAGGGGAGGGAAGGCAGGCTTTCTTT. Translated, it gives CASSEGEGRQAFF.

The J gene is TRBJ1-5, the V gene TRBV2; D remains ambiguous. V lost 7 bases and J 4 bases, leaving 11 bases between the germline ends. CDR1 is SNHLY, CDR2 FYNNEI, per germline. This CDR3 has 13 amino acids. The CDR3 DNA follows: TGTGCCAGCACCAGAAAGGCGAATCAGCCCCAGCATTTT. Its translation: CASTRKANQPQHF.

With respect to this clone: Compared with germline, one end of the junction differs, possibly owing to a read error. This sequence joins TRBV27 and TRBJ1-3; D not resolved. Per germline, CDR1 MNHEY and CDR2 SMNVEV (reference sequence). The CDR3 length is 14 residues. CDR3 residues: CASSLPTSANTIYF. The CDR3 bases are TGTGCCAGCAGTTTGCCCACTTCTGCAAACACCATATATTTT.

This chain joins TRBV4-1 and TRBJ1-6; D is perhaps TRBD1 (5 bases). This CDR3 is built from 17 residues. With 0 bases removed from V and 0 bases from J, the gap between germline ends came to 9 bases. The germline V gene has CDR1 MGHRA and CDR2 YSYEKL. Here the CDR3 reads CASSQDRDSSYNSPLHF. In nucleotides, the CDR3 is TGCGCCAGCAGCCAAGATAGAGACAGCTCCTATAATTCACCCCTCCACTTT.

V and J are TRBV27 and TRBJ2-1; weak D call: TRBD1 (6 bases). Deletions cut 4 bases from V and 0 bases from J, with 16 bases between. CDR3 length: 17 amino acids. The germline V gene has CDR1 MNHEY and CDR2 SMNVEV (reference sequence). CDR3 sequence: CASSSGRTGRSYNEQFF. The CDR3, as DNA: TGTGCCAGCAGTTCGGGGCGAACAGGGCGCTCCTACAATGAGCAGTTCTTC.

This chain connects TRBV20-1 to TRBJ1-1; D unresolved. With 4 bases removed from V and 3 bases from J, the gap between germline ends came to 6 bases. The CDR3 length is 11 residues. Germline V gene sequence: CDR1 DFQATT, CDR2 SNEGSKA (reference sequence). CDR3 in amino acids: CSAKSDTEAFF. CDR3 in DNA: TGCAGTGCTAAAAGCGACACTGAAGCTTTCTTT.

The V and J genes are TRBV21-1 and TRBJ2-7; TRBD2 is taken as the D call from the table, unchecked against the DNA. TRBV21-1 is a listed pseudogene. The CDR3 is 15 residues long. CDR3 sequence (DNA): TGTGCCAGCAGCACCCGCGGGACGCCGTTTTACGAGCAGTACTTC. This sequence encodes CASSTRGTPFYEQYF.

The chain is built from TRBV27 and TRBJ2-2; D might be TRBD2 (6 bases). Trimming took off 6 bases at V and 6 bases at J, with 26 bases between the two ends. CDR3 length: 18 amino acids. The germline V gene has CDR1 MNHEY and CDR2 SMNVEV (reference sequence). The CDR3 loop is CASSLAPIQWGDAGELFF. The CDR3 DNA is TGTGCCAGCAGCCTAGCACCCATCCAGTGGGGGGATGCCGGGGAGCTGTTTTTT.

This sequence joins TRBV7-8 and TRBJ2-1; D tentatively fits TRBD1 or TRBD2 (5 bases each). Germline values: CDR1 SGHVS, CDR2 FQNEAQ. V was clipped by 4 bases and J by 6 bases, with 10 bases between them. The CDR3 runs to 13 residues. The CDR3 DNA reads TGTGCCAGCAGCTCCGCGAGGGGCAATGAGCAGTTCTTC. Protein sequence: CASSSARGNEQFF.

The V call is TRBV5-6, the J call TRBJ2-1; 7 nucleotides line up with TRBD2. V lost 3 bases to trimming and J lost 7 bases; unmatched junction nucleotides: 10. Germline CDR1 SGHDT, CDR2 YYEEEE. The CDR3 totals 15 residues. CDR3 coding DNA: TGTGCCAGCAGCTGGGAAAGGACTAGGGGAAATGAGCAGTTCTTC. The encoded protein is CASSWERTRGNEQFF. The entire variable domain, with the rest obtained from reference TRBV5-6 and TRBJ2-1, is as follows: DAGVTQSPTHLIKTRGQQVTLRCSPKSGHDTVSWYQQALGQGPQFIFQYYEEEERQRGNFPDRFSGHQFPNYSSELNVNALLLGDSALYLCASSWERTRGNEQFFGPGTRLTVL.